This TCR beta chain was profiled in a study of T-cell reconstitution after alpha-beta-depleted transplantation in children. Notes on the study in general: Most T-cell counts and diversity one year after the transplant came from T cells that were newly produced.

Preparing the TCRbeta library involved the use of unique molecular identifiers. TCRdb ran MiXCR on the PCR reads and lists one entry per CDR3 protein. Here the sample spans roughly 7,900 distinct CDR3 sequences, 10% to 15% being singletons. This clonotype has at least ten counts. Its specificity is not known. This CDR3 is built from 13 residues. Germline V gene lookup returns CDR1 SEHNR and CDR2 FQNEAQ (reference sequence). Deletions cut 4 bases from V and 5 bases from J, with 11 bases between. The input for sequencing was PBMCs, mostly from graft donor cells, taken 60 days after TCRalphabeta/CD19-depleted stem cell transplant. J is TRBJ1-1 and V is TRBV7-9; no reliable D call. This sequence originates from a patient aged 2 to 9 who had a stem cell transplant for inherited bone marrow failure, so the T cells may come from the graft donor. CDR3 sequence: CASSSRYRTEAFF. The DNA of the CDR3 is TGTGCCAGCAGCTCCCGGTATAGGACTGAAGCTTTCTTT.